This entry is about one TCR beta chain. The target antigen is unknown. This sample was included in a study of identical twins. Study-wide results and limits: Fewer insertions marked abundant cord blood beta clonotypes; young adult naive trended weakly, memory not at all.

TCRdb ran MiXCR on the 5' RACE reads and lists one entry per CDR3 protein. The sample lists hundreds of thousands of distinct CDR3 sequences, over 8.5% seen once, with 0.85% to 1% in the top ten. Donors uniformly comprised healthy Caucasians. The V gene lost 0 bases and the J gene lost 0 bases, with 7 bases spanning the gap. This CDR3 is 16 amino acids long. Germline CDR1 SGHKS, CDR2 YYEKEE (reference sequence). These data are also associated with another study on yellow fever vaccine responses in identical twins.

This chain links TRBV5-5 with TRBJ2-6; D unresolved. This clonotype was sampled from a woman under 30 in good health. The sequenced sample consisted of PBMCs. The CDR3 loop reads CASSLDASSGANVLTF. Here the CDR3 DNA reads TGTGCCAGCAGCTTGGACGCCTCCTCTGGGGCCAACGTCCTGACTTTC.